The next 6 T cell receptor beta chains were all read from a single sample in a study of blood T cells in healthy people across ages. Sample-barcoded 5' priming and a J-beta primer mix drove a second PCR of roughly 6 to 12 cycles. One entry per CDR3 protein results from TCRdb running MiXCR on the 5' RACE reads. The sample records hundreds of thousands of distinct CDR3 sequences, roughly 56% being singletons. The material sequenced was blood. Every receptor here comes from a man aged 35 to 55 in good health.

The chain combines TRBV20-1 with TRBJ1-1; maybe TRBD1 (6 bases). The V gene lost 5 bases and the J gene lost 0 bases, with 10 bases spanning the gap. The CDR3 consists of 13 residues. The germline V gene encodes CDR1 DFQATT and CDR2 SNEGSKA (reference sequence). DNA of the CDR3: TGCAGTGCTGGAGGACAGCTGAACACTGAAGCTTTCTTT. Translated, it gives CSAGGQLNTEAFF.

The table lists this clonotype with a few counts. V is TRBV5-1 and J is TRBJ2-7, with unresolved D. CDR1 is SGHRS and CDR2 is YFSETQ in the germline V gene. With 0 bases removed from V and 3 bases from J, the gap between germline ends came to 13 bases. This CDR3 is 15 amino acids long. CDR3 protein: CASSLELDGIYEQYF. As DNA, the CDR3 is TGCGCCAGCAGCTTGGAACTTGACGGTATCTACGAGCAGTACTTC.

V usage is TRBV7-2 and J usage is TRBJ2-7, with a weak D call TRBD1 (6 bases). Germline V lookup: CDR1 SGHTA, CDR2 FQGNSA. V was clipped by 5 bases and J by 5 bases, with 19 bases between them. The CDR3 length is 15 residues. In DNA form, the CDR3 reads TGTGCCAGCAGCCGTCAGGGGCAGTGGACCAACGAGCAGTACTTC. Its protein is CASSRQGQWTNEQYF.

This chain links TRBV2 with TRBJ2-2; no clear D. The CDR3 loop spans 15 amino acids. The germline CDR1 and CDR2 sequences are SNHLY and FYNNEI. Trimming stripped 7 bases from V and 5 bases from J, with 17 bases between. CDR3 in DNA: TGTGCCAGCAAAAGGGTGCCTACTGGTACCGGGGAGCTGTTTTTT. As protein: CASKRVPTGTGELFF.

The CDR3 bases are TGTGCCAGCAGTAGCAGGACCAATATGAACACTGAAGCTTTCTTT. Amino acids: CASSSRTNMNTEAFF. The chain links TRBV25-1 to TRBJ1-1; no definite D call. Trimming stripped 5 bases from V and 0 bases from J, with 13 bases between. The CDR3 totals 15 residues. Germline V CDR1 and CDR2: MGHDK, SYGVNS.

This CDR3 reads CASSFQLAGGLNEQYF. The CDR3, as DNA: TGTGCCAGCAGTTTCCAACTAGCGGGAGGGCTCAACGAGCAGTACTTC. This chain uses TRBV6-5 with TRBJ2-7, with 13 bases lining up with TRBD2. CDR3 size: 16 residues. The germline CDR1 and CDR2 sequences are MNHEY and SVGAGI. Trimming removed 4 bases from V and 5 bases from J; junction bases left unmatched: 8.